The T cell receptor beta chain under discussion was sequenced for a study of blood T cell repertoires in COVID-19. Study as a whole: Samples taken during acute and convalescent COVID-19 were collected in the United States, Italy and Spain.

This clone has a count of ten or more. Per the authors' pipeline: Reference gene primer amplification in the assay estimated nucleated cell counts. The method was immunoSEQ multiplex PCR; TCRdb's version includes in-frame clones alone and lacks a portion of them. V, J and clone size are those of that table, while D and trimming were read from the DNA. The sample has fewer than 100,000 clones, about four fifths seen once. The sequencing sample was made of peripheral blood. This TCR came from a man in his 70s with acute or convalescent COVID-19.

CDR3 nucleotides: TGTGCCAGCAGCTTGGTTGCGGGGTCACGACGCTATGGCTACACCTTC. Translating gives CASSLVAGSRRYGYTF. The rearrangement links TRBV5-4 to TRBJ1-2; D call uncertain. The CDR3 is 16 residues long. The germline CDR1 and CDR2 sequences are SGHNT and YYREEE (reference sequence). Trimming took 0 bases from V and 4 from J, leaving 16 bases between them.